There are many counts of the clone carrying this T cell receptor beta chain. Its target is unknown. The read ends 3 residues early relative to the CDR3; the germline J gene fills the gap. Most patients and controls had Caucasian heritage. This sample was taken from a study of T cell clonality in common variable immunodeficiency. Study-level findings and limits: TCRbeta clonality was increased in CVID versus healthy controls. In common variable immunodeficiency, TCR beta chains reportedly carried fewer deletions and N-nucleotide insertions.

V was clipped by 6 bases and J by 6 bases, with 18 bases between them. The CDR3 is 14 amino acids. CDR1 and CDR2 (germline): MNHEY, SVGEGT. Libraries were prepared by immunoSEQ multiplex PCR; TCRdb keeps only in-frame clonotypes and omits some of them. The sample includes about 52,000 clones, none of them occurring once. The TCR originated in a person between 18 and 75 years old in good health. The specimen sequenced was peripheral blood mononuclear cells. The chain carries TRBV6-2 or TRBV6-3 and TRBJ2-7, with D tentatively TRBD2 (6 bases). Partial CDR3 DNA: TGTGCCAGCAGCAACGCGCGGGGTAGGGGCGAG. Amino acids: CASSNARGRGE. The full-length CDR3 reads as CASSNARGRGEQYF.